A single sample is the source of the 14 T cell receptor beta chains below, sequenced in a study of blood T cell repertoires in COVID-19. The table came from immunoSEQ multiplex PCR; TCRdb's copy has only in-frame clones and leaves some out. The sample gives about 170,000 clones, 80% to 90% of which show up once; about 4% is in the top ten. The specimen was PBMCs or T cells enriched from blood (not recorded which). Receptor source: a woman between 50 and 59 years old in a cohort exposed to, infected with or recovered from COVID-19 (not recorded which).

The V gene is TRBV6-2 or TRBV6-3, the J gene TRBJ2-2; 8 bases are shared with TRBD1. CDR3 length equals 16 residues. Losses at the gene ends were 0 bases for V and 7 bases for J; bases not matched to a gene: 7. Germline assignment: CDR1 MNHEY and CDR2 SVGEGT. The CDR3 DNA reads TGTGCCAGCAGTTACTCGGCAGGGGGCCGTGGCGGGGAGCTGTTTTTT. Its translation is CASSYSAGGRGGELFF.

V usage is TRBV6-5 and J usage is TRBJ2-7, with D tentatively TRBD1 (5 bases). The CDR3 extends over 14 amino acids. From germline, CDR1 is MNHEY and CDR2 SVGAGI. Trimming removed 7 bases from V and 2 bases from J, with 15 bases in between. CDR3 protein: CASTGTGAAYEQYF. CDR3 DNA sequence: TGTGCCAGCACTGGTACAGGAGCTGCCTACGAGCAGTACTTC.

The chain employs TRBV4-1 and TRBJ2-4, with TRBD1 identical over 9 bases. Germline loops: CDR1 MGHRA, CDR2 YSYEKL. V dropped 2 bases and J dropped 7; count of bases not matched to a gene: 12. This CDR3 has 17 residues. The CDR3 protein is CASSQPTLGTGWNIQYF. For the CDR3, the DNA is TGCGCCAGCAGCCAACCGACCCTGGGGACAGGGTGGAACATTCAGTACTTC.

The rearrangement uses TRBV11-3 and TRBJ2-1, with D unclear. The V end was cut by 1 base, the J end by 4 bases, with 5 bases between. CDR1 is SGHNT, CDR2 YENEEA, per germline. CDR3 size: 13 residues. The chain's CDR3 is CASSLGVYNEQFF. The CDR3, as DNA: TGTGCCAGCAGCTTAGGAGTATACAATGAGCAGTTCTTC. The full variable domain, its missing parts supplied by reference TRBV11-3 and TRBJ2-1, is EAGVVQSPRYKIIEKKQPVAFWCNPISGHNTLYWYLQNLGQGPELLIRYENEEAVDDSQLPKDRFSAERLKGVDSTLKIQPAELGDSAVYLCASSLGVYNEQFFGPGTRLTVL.

Here the CDR3 reads CASSLALGDTGELFF. CDR3 DNA sequence: TGTGCCAGCAGCTTAGCTTTAGGGGACACCGGGGAGCTGTTTTTT. The V call is TRBV7-2, the J call TRBJ2-2, with a tentative D call TRBD1 (5 bases). Germline V CDR1 and CDR2: SGHTA, FQGNSA. The CDR3 runs 15 residues. The V and J ends lost 0 bases and 3 bases respectively, with 8 bases between them.

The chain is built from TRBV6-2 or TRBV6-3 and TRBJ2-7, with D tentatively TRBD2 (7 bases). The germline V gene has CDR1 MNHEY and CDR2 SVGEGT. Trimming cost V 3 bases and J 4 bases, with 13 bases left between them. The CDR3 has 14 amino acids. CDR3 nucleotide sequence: TGTGCCAGCAGTTATGGGGGGGCTACTTACGAGCAGTACTTC. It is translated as CASSYGGATYEQYF.

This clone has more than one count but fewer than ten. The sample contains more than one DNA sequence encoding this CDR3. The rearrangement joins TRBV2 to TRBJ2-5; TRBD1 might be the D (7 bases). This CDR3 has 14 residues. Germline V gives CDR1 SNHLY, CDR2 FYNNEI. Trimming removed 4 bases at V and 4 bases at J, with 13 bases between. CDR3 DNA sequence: TGTGCCAGCAGTGCGAGACAGGGAGGAGAGACCCAGTACTTC. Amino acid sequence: CASSARQGGETQYF.

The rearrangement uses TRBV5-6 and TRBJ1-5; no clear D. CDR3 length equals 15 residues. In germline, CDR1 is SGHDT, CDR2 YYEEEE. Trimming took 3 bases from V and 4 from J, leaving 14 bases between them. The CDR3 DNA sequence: TGTGCCAGCAGCTCCGGAGCGGGAGATAATCAGCCCCAGCATTTT. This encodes CASSSGAGDNQPQHF.

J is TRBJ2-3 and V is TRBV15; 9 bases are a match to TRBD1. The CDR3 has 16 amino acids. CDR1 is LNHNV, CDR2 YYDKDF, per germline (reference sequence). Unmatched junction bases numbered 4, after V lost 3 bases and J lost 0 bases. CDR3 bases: TGTGCCACCAGCAGGACAGGGGGGTCTAGCACAGATACGCAGTATTTT. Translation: CATSRTGGSSTDTQYF.

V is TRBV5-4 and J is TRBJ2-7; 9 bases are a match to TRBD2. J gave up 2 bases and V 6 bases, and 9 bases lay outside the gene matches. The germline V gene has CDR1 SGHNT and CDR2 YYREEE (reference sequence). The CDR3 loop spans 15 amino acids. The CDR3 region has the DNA TGTGCCAGCACCCCTGGGCGGGGGGGGACCTACGAGCAGTACTTC. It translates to CASTPGRGGTYEQYF.

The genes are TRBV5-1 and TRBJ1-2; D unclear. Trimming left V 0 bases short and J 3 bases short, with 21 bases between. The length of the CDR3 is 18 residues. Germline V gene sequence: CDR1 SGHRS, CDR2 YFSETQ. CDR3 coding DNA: TGCGCCAGCAGCTTGGTTGTCTCGGGAACCAGACTTGACTATGGCTACACCTTC. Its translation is CASSLVVSGTRLDYGYTF.

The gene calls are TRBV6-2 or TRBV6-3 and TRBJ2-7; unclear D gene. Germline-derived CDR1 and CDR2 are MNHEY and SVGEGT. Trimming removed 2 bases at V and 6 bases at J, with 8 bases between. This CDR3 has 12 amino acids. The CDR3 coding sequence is TGTGCCAGCAGTTACAATTCCGTCGAGCAGTACTTC. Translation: CASSYNSVEQYF.

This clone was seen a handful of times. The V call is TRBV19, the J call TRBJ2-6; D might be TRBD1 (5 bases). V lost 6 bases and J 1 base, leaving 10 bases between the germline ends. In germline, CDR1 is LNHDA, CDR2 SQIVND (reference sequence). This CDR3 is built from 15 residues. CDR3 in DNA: TGTGCCAGTAGACCGACAGAATCTGGGGCCAACGTCCTGACTTTC. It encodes CASRPTESGANVLTF.

The CDR3 nucleotides read TGTGCCAGCAGGGCCAACGGAGGGGCTAGCGGCTTCTACGAGCAGTACTTC. Its translation: CASRANGGASGFYEQYF. The chain carries TRBV27 and TRBJ2-7; 7 nucleotides agree with TRBD2. Germline trimming cut 6 bases from V and 3 bases from J; bases unmatched to any gene: 17. Germline V CDR1 and CDR2: MNHEY, SMNVEV (reference sequence). The length of the CDR3 is 17 residues.